This TCR beta chain appears in the sequencing data of a study of blood T cell repertoires in COVID-19. TCRdb's table, derived via immunoSEQ multiplex PCR, lists solely in-frame clones and lacks some. This table holds roughly 71,000 clones, roughly 84% found once. CDR1 and CDR2 (germline): LNHDA, SQIVND (reference sequence). This CDR3 comprises 16 residues. With 4 bases removed from V and 8 bases from J, the gap between germline ends came to 21 bases. Material for sequencing was peripheral blood. The receptor was isolated from a man aged 45 to 65 with active COVID-19. The rearrangement links TRBV19 to TRBJ2-1, with D perhaps matching TRBD2 (6 bases). The CDR3 is CASSRGEKAGLDEQFF. In DNA, the CDR3 is TGTGCCAGTAGTAGGGGGGAAAAAGCGGGTCTCGATGAGCAGTTCTTC.